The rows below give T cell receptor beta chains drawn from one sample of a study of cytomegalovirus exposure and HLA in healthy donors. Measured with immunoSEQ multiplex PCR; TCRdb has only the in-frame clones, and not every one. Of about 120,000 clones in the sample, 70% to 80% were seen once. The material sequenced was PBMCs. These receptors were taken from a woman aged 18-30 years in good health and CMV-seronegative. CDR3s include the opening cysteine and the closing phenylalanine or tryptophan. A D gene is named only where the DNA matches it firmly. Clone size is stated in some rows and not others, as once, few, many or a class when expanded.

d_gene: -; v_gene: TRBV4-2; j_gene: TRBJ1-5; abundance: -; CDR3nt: TGTGCCAGCAGCCAAACCGACAAGAGCAATCAGCCCCAGCATTTT; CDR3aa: CASSQTDKSNQPQHF
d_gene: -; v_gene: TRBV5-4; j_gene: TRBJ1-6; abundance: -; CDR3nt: TGTGCCAGCAGCTTGGGACAGGTCGTCTCACCCCTCCACTTT; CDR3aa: CASSLGQVVSPLHF
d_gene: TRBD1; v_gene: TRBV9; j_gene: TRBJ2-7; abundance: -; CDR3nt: TGTGCCAGCAGCGGTAGAGCCGGGACAGGGGTTTACGAGCAGTACTTC; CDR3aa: CASSGRAGTGVYEQYF
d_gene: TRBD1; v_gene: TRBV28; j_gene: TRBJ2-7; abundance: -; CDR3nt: TGTGCCAGCAGAGACCCGGGACAGGGCAGCTACGAGCAGTACTTC; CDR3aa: CASRDPGQGSYEQYF
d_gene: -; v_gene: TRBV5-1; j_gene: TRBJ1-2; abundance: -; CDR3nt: TGCGCCAGCAGCTTGCAAGTGGGCGACTATGGCTACACCTTC; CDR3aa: CASSLQVGDYGYTF
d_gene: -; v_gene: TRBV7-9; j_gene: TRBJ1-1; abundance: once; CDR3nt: TGTGCCAGCAGCTTCGAGGGGGACCCTGAAGCTTTCTTT; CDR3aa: CASSFEGDPEAFF
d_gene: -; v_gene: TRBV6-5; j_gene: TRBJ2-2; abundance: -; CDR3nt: TGTGCCAGCAGTCCTCCGAACACCGGGGAGCTGTTTTTT; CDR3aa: CASSPPNTGELFF
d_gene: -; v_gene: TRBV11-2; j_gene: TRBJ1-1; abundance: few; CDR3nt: TGTGCCAGCAGCTCCCATTTGAACACTGAAGCTTTCTTT; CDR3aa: CASSSHLNTEAFF
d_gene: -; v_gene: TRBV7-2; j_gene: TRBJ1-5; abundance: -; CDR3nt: TGTGCCAGCAGCCAAAAACAGGGCTTGAACAATCAGCCCCAGCATTTT; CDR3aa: CASSQKQGLNNQPQHF
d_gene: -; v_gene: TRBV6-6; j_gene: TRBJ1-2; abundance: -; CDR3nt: TGTGCCAGCAGTTACGTTGGGGGCGGTGGCTATGGCTACACCTTC; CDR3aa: CASSYVGGGGYGYTF
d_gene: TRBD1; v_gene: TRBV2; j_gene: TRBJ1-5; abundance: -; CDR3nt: TGTGCCAGCAGGGCGACAGGGGGTGGCAATCAGCCCCAGCATTTT; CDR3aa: CASRATGGGNQPQHF
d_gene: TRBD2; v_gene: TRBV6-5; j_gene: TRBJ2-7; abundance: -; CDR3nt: TGTGCCAGCAGTCCACCTATGGGGGGGATCTACGAGCAGTACTTC; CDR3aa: CASSPPMGGIYEQYF
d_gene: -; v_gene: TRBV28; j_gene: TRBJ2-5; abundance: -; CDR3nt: TGTGCCAGCAGTTTCCTGATAGCGGCACAAGAGACCCAGTACTTC; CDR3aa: CASSFLIAAQETQYF
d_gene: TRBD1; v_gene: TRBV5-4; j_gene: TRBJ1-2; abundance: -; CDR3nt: TGTGCCAGCAGCACCGACAGGGCTATATACTATGGCTACACCTTC; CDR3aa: CASSTDRAIYYGYTF
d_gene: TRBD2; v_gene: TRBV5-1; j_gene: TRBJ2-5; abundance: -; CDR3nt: TGCGCCAGCACCCTGACTAGCGGGGGGGCCCTAGAGACCCAGTACTTC; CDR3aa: CASTLTSGGALETQYF
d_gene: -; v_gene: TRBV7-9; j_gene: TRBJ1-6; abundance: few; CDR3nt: TGTGCCAGCAGCCACGACAGCACTAATTCACCCCTCCACTTT; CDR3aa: CASSHDSTNSPLHF
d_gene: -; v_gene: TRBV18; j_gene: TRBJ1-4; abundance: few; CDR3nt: TGTGCCAGCTCGCCGGGACACCAAAATGAAAAACTGTTTTTT; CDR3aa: CASSPGHQNEKLFF
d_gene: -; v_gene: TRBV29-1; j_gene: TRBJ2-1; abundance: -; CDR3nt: TGCAGCGTCTGGGGGGATCTCTCCTACAATGAGCAGTTCTTC; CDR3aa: CSVWGDLSYNEQFF
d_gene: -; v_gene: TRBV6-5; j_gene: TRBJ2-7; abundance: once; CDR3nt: TGTGCCAGCAGTTTTGGGTCTAGCCCCATCCACGAGCAGTACTTC; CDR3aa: CASSFGSSPIHEQYF
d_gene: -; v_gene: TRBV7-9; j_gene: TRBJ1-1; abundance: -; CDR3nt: TGTGCCAGCAGTTCCCCCCCGTTCCTGAACACTGAAGCTTTCTTT; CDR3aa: CASSSPPFLNTEAFF
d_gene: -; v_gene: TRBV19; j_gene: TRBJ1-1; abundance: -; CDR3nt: TGTGCCAGTAATCAGGGTCTCACTGAAGCTTTCTTT; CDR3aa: CASNQGLTEAFF
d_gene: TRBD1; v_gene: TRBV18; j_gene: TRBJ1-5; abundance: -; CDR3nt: TGTGCCAGCTCAGGACAGGGGGCTAATCAGCCCCAGCATTTT; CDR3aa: CASSGQGANQPQHF
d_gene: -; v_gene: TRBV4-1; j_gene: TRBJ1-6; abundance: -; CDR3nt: TGCGCCAGCAGCCAAGATAGGGGTAATTCACCCCTCCACTTT; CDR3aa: CASSQDRGNSPLHF
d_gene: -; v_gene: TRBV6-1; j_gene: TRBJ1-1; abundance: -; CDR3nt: TGTGCCAGCAGGGAGAGACAGCGAATGAACACTGAAGCTTTCTTT; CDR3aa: CASRERQRMNTEAFF
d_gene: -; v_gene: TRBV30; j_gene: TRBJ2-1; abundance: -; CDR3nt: TGTGCCTGGAGTGTACTTGCCCCCCCCTACAATGAGCAGTTCTTC; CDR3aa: CAWSVLAPPYNEQFF